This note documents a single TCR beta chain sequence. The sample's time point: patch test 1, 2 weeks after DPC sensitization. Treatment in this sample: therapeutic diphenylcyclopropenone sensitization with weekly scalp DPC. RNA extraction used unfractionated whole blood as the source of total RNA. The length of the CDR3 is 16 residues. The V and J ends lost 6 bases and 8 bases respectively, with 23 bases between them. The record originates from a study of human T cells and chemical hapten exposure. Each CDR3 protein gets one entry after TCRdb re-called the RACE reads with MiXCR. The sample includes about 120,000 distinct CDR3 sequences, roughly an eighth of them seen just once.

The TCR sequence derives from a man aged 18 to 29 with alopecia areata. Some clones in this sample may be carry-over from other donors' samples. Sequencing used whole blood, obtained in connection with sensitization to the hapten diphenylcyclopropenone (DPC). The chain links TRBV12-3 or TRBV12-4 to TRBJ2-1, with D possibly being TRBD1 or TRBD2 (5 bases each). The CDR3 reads CASSRGPTSRLDEQFF. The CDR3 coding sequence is TGTGCCAGCAGCCGGGGCCCGACCTCCCGACTCGATGAGCAGTTCTTC.